One TCR beta chain is described in this entry. Its specificity is unknown. Clones were sequenced by immunoSEQ multiplex PCR, and TCRdb holds only the in-frame ones, with some missing. The sample has 90,000 or so clones, 85% to 90% seen once; the top ten hold about 0.3%. This sample is part of a study of OX40 agonist ivuxolimab in advanced cancers. Study-wide context: Patients got intravenous ivuxolimab at 0.01 to 10 mg/kg every 2 weeks. The group had a mean age of roughly 56 years, ranged from about 20 to 79, and was around 82% male. Enrollees could have had prior anti-PD-1, anti-PD-L1 or anti-CTLA-4 therapy, which about 40% had received. Study-wide findings and caveats: Some of the lowest clonal expansion was seen in partial responders at 0.1-3.0 mg/kg.

This CDR3 is built from 16 residues. Trimming removed 4 bases from V and 4 bases from J, with 18 bases in between. CDR1 SGHNT and CDR2 YENEEA come from the germline V gene. V and J are TRBV11-3 and TRBJ2-3; D may be TRBD1 (6 bases). The sequencing used CD4+ or CD8+ T cells sorted from blood, collected in a trial of the OX40 agonist ivuxolimab. The clonotype originates from an adult with an advanced solid tumor such as melanoma, head and neck, liver or kidney cancer. CDR3 sequence: CASSSTGSRGADTQYF. DNA of the CDR3: TGTGCCAGCAGCTCCACAGGAAGCAGGGGCGCAGATACGCAGTATTTT.